This T cell receptor beta chain was identified during a study of shared clonotypes between healthy human individuals. Per sorted-subset replicate PCR, input was approximately 0.2 ug DNA, representing roughly 30,000 T cell genomes. This table comes from immunoSEQ multiplex PCR, and its TCRdb copy is limited to in-frame clones, with some not included. The sample carries approximately 1,500,000 clones, around 98% recorded once. The V gene lost 4 bases and the J gene lost 2 bases, with 21 bases spanning the gap. Germline lookup yields CDR1 SEHNR and CDR2 FQNEAQ (reference sequence). The CDR3 sequence is 17 residues long.

The V gene is TRBV7-9, the J gene TRBJ2-7; weak D call: TRBD2 (6 bases). The TCR comes from a man between 25 and 39 years old in good health. The material sequenced was naive CD4+ T cells sorted from blood. Subset indicated: CD45RA+ positively selected. CDR3 sequence reads: CASSSLVGREATYEQYF. In DNA, the CDR3 is TGTGCCAGCAGCTCCCTCGTGGGGCGGGAAGCCACCTACGAGCAGTACTTC.